Listed below are T cell receptor beta chains from one sample, sequenced in a study of cytomegalovirus exposure and HLA in healthy donors. Profiling relied on immunoSEQ multiplex PCR, and the TCRdb table lists in-frame clones only, not all of them. This sample's clone table lists tens of thousands of clones. Material: PBMCs. The receptors originated from a human donor in good health. Each CDR3 is given with its conserved first and last residue. D genes are given only for firm matches.

J,V,D,DNA,CDR3
TRBJ2-1,TRBV14,NA,TGTGCCAGCAGCCAGTCGAATGAGCAGTTCTTC,CASSQSNEQFF
TRBJ2-7,TRBV5-1,NA,TGCGCCAGCAGGAGGGACAATAACTACGAGCAGTACTTC,CASRRDNNYEQYF
TRBJ2-7,TRBV5-6,TRBD1,TGTGCCAGCAGCTTGGTGGGACAGGGTTACTACGAGCAGTACTTC,CASSLVGQGYYEQYF
TRBJ2-7,TRBV6-5,NA,TGTGCCAGCCTGGACAACTCCTACGAGCAGTACTTC,CASLDNSYEQYF
TRBJ1-5,TRBV2,NA,TGTGCCAGCAGTGAAGTACAGGCCAATCAGCCCCAGCATTTT,CASSEVQANQPQHF
TRBJ2-7,TRBV9,TRBD1,TGTGCCAGCAGCGCGTTCGGGACAGGCTCCTACGAGCAGTACTTC,CASSAFGTGSYEQYF
TRBJ1-1,TRBV5-1,NA,TGCGCCAGCAGCCTGCTAGGGGGGGTCGCTGAAGCTTTCTTT,CASSLLGGVAEAFF
TRBJ1-2,TRBV30,NA,TGTGCCTGGAGTGTAGCGATGGCACCCACTAGTGGCTACACCTTC,CAWSVAMAPTSGYTF
TRBJ2-3,TRBV19,NA,TGTGCCAGTAGTATAGGGGTACGGCAGGGGAAGGTCCCAGATACGCAGTATTTT,CASSIGVRQGKVPDTQYF
TRBJ2-5,TRBV18,TRBD2,TGTGCCAGCTCACCAAGACTAGCGGAAGAGACCCAGTACTTC,CASSPRLAEETQYF
TRBJ2-5,TRBV18,NA,TGTGCCAGCTCACCACATAAGGGGAGGGAGACCCAGTACTTC,CASSPHKGRETQYF
TRBJ1-2,TRBV11-2,NA,TGTGCCAGCAGCCCTAACAGGGATAGAGGCTACACCTTC,CASSPNRDRGYTF
TRBJ2-7,TRBV28,TRBD1,TGTGCCAGCCGGGACAGGGCCCACGAGCAGTACTTC,CASRDRAHEQYF
TRBJ1-6,TRBV2,NA,TGTGCCAGCAGTGAAGCTCAATCACCCCTCCACTTT,CASSEAQSPLHF
TRBJ2-1,TRBV6-5,TRBD2,TGTGCCAGCAGCGCACTTAGCGGGGGGGCCAATGAGCAGTTCTTC,CASSALSGGANEQFF
TRBJ1-5,TRBV18,TRBD1,TGTGCCAGCTCAACCGGACAGGATGGTGGCAATCAGCCCCAGCATTTT,CASSTGQDGGNQPQHF
TRBJ2-2,TRBV18,NA,TGTGCCAGCTCACCCGGACTTATCACCGGGTGGGAGCTGTTTTTT,CASSPGLITGWELFF
TRBJ1-5,TRBV6-6,NA,TGTGCCAGCAATGCATTAAGGGGGCCCCAGCATTTT,CASNALRGPQHF
TRBJ2-3,TRBV5-6,NA,TGTGCCAGCAGCTTGGGAGGGGGGGCCACAGATACGCAGTATTTT,CASSLGGGATDTQYF
TRBJ1-4,TRBV19,NA,TGTGCCAGTAGTGTGACCTCCCTGGGGGCTGAAAAACTGTTTTTT,CASSVTSLGAEKLFF
TRBJ1-2,TRBV29-1,NA,TGCAGCGCCGGGCCGGGACAAAAAGGCTACACCTTC,CSAGPGQKGYTF
TRBJ2-5,TRBV5-4,TRBD2,TGTGCCAGCAGCTCAGGGACTAGAAAAGAGACCCAGTACTTC,CASSSGTRKETQYF
TRBJ2-3,TRBV7-2,NA,TGTGCCAGCAGCTTAGCGCGTAGAGATACGCAGTATTTT,CASSLARRDTQYF
TRBJ1-5,TRBV28,TRBD1,TGTGCCAGCAGTAGACCGACAGGGGAAAAAAAGCCCCAGCATTTT,CASSRPTGEKKPQHF
TRBJ2-2,TRBV6-5,NA,TGTGCCAGCAGTTACTCTAGAAGAACGAACACCGGGGAGCTGTTTTTT,CASSYSRRTNTGELFF
TRBJ1-2,TRBV7-3,NA,TGTGCCAGCAGCTTGGACAGTGTTTATGGCTACACCTTC,CASSLDSVYGYTF
TRBJ2-5,TRBV9,TRBD1,TGTGCCAGCAGCGCTGGACAGGGGCTGGGGGAGACCCAGTACTTC,CASSAGQGLGETQYF
TRBJ1-6,TRBV5-4,TRBD1,TGTGCCAGCAGCTTGAACAGGGGATACCCTCTCAATTCACCCCTCCACTTT,CASSLNRGYPLNSPLHF
TRBJ2-6,TRBV27,NA,TGTGCCAGCAGGAAAACGGGACATAACTCTGGGGCCAACGTCCTGACTTTC,CASRKTGHNSGANVLTF
TRBJ2-3,TRBV19,NA,TGTGCCAGTAGTATAGTAGGGGCAGATACGCAGTATTTT,CASSIVGADTQYF
TRBJ2-7,TRBV30,NA,TGTGCCTGGAGCCCAGGAACCTCTCTGTACGAGCAGTACTTC,CAWSPGTSLYEQYF
TRBJ2-1,TRBV7-9,NA,TGTGCCAGCAGCTTAGAAAGGAGGGGACCTAAGGACAATGAGCAGTTCTTC,CASSLERRGPKDNEQFF
TRBJ2-5,TRBV10-3,NA,TGTGCCATCAGTGAGTCACAGGGTCCGAAGACCCAGTACTTC,CAISESQGPKTQYF
TRBJ1-1,TRBV19,TRBD1,TGTGCCAGTAGTATAGCAAACAGGGGGGTCACTGAAGCTTTCTTT,CASSIANRGVTEAFF
TRBJ2-2,TRBV7-6,NA,TGTGCCAGCAGCTACGGACAGTACACCGGGGAGCTGTTTTTT,CASSYGQYTGELFF
TRBJ2-7,TRBV27,TRBD1,TGTGCCAGCAGTAGCCGGGACAGGCCTCAATTTCAGTACTTC,CASSSRDRPQFQYF
TRBJ1-1,TRBV2,TRBD1,TGTGCCAGCAGTGAGCCCCCCAACGACAGGGCCAGCCCTTTGAACACTGAAGCTTTCTTT,CASSEPPNDRASPLNTEAFF
TRBJ2-2,TRBV6-5,TRBD1,TGTGCCAGCAGTTGGTCCGGGACAGGGAACACCGGGGAGCTGTTTTTT,CASSWSGTGNTGELFF
TRBJ2-7,TRBV30,NA,TGTGCCTGGAGTGAGCAGCCGGGCGAGCAGTACTTC,CAWSEQPGEQYF
TRBJ2-1,TRBV2,TRBD2,TGTGCCAGCAGTCGGGGGGACTCCTACAATGAGCAGTTCTTC,CASSRGDSYNEQFF
TRBJ2-7,TRBV12-5,NA,TGTGCTAGTGGTTTGCCCTTACAGGTAGCCTACGAGCAGTACTTC,CASGLPLQVAYEQYF
TRBJ2-7,TRBV7-9,NA,TGTGCCAGCAGCTTAATCACTGCGTACGAGCAGTACTTC,CASSLITAYEQYF
TRBJ1-5,TRBV18,TRBD1,TGTGCCAGCTCACCCCAGGGGGCGGGTGGCAATCAGCCCCAGCATTTT,CASSPQGAGGNQPQHF
TRBJ1-6,TRBV5-6,TRBD1,TGTGCCAGCAGCTCGGGACAGGGGATGCACTTT,CASSSGQGMHF
TRBJ2-7,TRBV4-1,TRBD1,TGCGCCAGCAGCCAAGACAGGGGGCCCTACGAGCAGTACTTC,CASSQDRGPYEQYF
TRBJ2-7,TRBV5-4,NA,TGTGCCAGCAGGGACCTGGGGGCGGGCGAGCAGTACTTC,CASRDLGAGEQYF
TRBJ2-7,TRBV5-1,NA,TGCGCCAGCAGCCAGGAAAGGCGTGCCTACGAGCAGTACTTC,CASSQERRAYEQYF
TRBJ1-1,TRBV6-1,NA,TGTGCCAGCAGAGACAGAGCCAGAACTAACACTGAAGCTTTCTTT,CASRDRARTNTEAFF
TRBJ2-3,TRBV6-4,TRBD1,TGTGCCAGCAGCAAAGGGGGCCTTATTAGCACAGATACGCAGTATTTT,CASSKGGLISTDTQYF
TRBJ2-3,TRBV30,TRBD2,TGTGCCGGGAGTGTGGGGAGCGGGGGACCAGATACGCAGTATTTT,CAGSVGSGGPDTQYF
TRBJ1-2,TRBV12-5,TRBD1,TGTGCTAGTGGTTTGGTCCTCCGGACAGGGGTTAACTATGGCTACACCTTC,CASGLVLRTGVNYGYTF
TRBJ1-1,TRBV7-8,NA,TGTGCCAGCAGCTCAGCACCCAGGGGAAACACTGAAGCTTTCTTT,CASSSAPRGNTEAFF
TRBJ1-1,TRBV7-3,TRBD1,TGTGCCAGCAAATTAGATAGGACAGGCCCCGCTGAAGCTTTCTTT,CASKLDRTGPAEAFF